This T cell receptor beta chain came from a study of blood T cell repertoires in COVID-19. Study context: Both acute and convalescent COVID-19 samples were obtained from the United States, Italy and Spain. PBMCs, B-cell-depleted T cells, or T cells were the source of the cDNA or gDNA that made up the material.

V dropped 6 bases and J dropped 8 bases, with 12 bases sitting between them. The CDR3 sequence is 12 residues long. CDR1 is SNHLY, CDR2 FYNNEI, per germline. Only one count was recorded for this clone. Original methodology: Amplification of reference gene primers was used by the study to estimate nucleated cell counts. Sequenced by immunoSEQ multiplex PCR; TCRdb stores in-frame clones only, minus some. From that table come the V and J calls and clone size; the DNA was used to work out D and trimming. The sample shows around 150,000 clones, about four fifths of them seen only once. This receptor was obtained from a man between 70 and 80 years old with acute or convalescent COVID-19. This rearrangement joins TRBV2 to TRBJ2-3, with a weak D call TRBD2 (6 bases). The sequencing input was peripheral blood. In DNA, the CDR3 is TGTGCCAGCAGAATAGGAGCGGGTACGCAGTATTTT. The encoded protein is CASRIGAGTQYF.